A single sample gave rise to the 12 T cell receptor beta chains below, sequenced in a study of blood T cell repertoires in COVID-19. Produced via immunoSEQ multiplex PCR; TCRdb's table is partial and in-frame only. The data contain about 220,000 clones, 80% to 85% of them singletons. The sample taken for sequencing was PBMCs or T cells enriched from blood (not recorded which). All receptors derive from a woman aged 40 to 50 who had recovered from COVID-19.

The chain uses TRBV11-2 and TRBJ1-3; D is unresolved. Deletions cut 1 base from V and 0 bases from J, with 7 bases between. The CDR3 runs to 15 residues. Germline-derived CDR1 and CDR2 are SGHAT and FQNNGV. The CDR3 loop is CASSLAPSSGNTIYF. The CDR3 DNA reads as TGTGCCAGCAGCTTAGCACCGAGCTCTGGAAACACCATATATTTT.

V gene TRBV27 combines with J gene TRBJ2-6; D possibly corresponds to TRBD1 (6 bases). CDR3 length: 19 amino acids. V lost 2 bases and J 1 base, leaving 18 bases between the germline ends. Germline lookup yields CDR1 MNHEY and CDR2 SMNVEV (reference sequence). This CDR3 is CASSLTSFTGRSGANVLTF. The CDR3 nucleotides read TGTGCCAGCAGTTTAACTAGTTTCACAGGGCGTTCTGGGGCCAACGTCCTGACTTTC.

This chain connects TRBV10-3 to TRBJ1-5; D is possibly TRBD1 (6 bases). The CDR3 is 15 residues long. Between the trimmed V and J ends, which lost 3 bases and 1 base, there was a span of 10 bases. CDR1 ENHRY and CDR2 SYGVKD come from the germline V gene. In DNA form, the CDR3 reads TGTGCCATCAGTGAAGGACAGTCCAGCAATCAGCCCCAGCATTTT. This codes for CAISEGQSSNQPQHF.

The chain recombines TRBV2 with TRBJ2-3; 11 bases agree with TRBD1. Per the germline V gene, CDR1 is SNHLY and CDR2 is FYNNEI. The CDR3 has 13 residues. Germline trimming cut 4 bases from V and 8 bases from J; bases unmatched to any gene: 2. The CDR3 loop is CASSVGTGGTQYF. The CDR3 DNA reads as TGTGCCAGCAGTGTCGGGACAGGGGGTACGCAGTATTTT. The variable domain in full, with the rest retrieved from reference TRBV2 and TRBJ2-3, is EPEVTQTPSHQVTQMGQEVILRCVPISNHLYFYWYRQILGQKVEFLVSFYNNEISEKSEIFDDQFSVERPDGSNFTLKIRSTKLEDSAMYFCASSVGTGGTQYFGPGTRLTVL.

The CDR3 is CASSGPGTGELFF. DNA of the CDR3: TGTGCCAGCAGTGGGCCGGGAACCGGGGAGCTGTTTTTT. This chain connects TRBV12-3 or TRBV12-4 to TRBJ2-2, with D possibly TRBD2 on 5 matching bases. This CDR3 region has 13 residues. Trimming took 5 bases from V and 5 from J, leaving 9 bases between them.

The chain joins TRBV24-1 to TRBJ1-1; D is unresolved. The V and J ends lost 11 bases and 6 bases respectively, with 9 bases between them. This CDR3 is built from 10 residues. Germline V CDR1 and CDR2: KGHDR, SFDVKD. CDR3 protein: CANREAEAFF. The CDR3 nucleotides read TGTGCCAATAGGGAGGCTGAAGCTTTCTTT.

The chain couples TRBV27 to TRBJ2-1; 9 bases are shared with TRBD1. CDR3 size: 15 residues. From germline, CDR1 is MNHEY and CDR2 SMNVEV (reference sequence). V trimming: 8 bases; J trimming: 8 bases; junction bases outside the gene matches: 13. CDR3 residues: CASRRGTGNYDEQFF. DNA of the CDR3: TGTGCCAGCCGTCGGGGGACAGGGAATTATGATGAGCAGTTCTTC.

A single count supports this clone. The chain has TRBV5-1 and TRBJ2-7, with D perhaps TRBD1 (6 bases). The CDR3 is 13 residues long. CDR1 SGHRS and CDR2 YFSETQ come from the germline V gene. V lost 2 bases and J lost 5, with 11 bases in between. This chain's CDR3 is CASSFQQGDEQYF. For the CDR3, the DNA is TGCGCCAGCAGCTTTCAACAGGGCGACGAGCAGTACTTC.

This sequence joins TRBV24-1 and TRBJ1-2; weak D call: TRBD1 (5 bases). The V end was cut by 1 base, the J end by 8 bases, with 19 bases between. CDR1 and CDR2 (germline): KGHDR, SFDVKD. The CDR3 has 16 residues. In nucleotides, the CDR3 is TGTGCCACCAGTGATTTTCGGATTTGGACAACCCGCGGCTACACCTTC. Translated: CATSDFRIWTTRGYTF.

The chain's CDR3 is CASSQDRLNTEAFF. CDR3 sequence (DNA): TGTGCCAGCAGCCAAGACAGATTGAACACTGAAGCTTTCTTT. This chain joins TRBV3-1 (or the pseudogene TRBV3-2) and TRBJ1-1, with D unclear. Germline CDR1 reads LGHDT; CDR2 reads YNNKEL (reference sequence). V was shortened by 0 bases and J by 0 bases, with 5 bases between the two germline ends. The CDR3 spans 14 residues.

This chain joins TRBV28 and TRBJ2-1, with 9 bases lining up with TRBD2. Germline trimming cut 4 bases from V and 2 bases from J; bases unmatched to any gene: 6. Germline V gives CDR1 MDHEN, CDR2 SYDVKM. CDR3 size: 16 residues. This CDR3 is CASSSPQRGAYNEQFF. The CDR3 nucleotides are TGTGCCAGCAGTTCCCCTCAGCGGGGGGCCTACAATGAGCAGTTCTTC.

The chain is built from TRBV28 and TRBJ1-2, with 9 bases aligning to TRBD1. V shed 2 bases, J shed 14 bases, and the junction held 12 bases outside the gene matches. The V gene's germline CDR1 is MDHEN and CDR2 SYDVKM. This CDR3 spans 14 amino acids. DNA for the CDR3: TGTGCCAGCAGTTTAGGTGGGACAGGGACTTTATGGACCTTC. This sequence encodes CASSLGGTGTLWTF.